This TCR beta chain was observed in a study of cytomegalovirus exposure and HLA in healthy donors. V lost 0 bases to trimming and J lost 10 bases, with 9 bases between them. Per germline, CDR1 ENHRY and CDR2 SYGVKD. The CDR3 has 13 residues. The study ran its PCR with 60 Vbeta and 13 Jbeta primers. Sequencing was performed with immunoSEQ multiplex PCR; in TCRdb, only in-frame clones are kept and a portion is missing. The data contain around 120,000 clones, more than 60% of them singletons. Source material: PBMCs. This receptor was obtained from a woman aged 40 to 49 in good health and CMV-seronegative. The V and J genes are TRBV10-3 and TRBJ1-4; weak D call: TRBD1 (6 bases). The chain's CDR3 is CAISESEGGKLFF. DNA for the CDR3: TGTGCCATCAGTGAGTCTGAAGGGGGAAAACTGTTTTTT.